These 31 T cell receptor beta chains originate from one sample sequenced in a study of glioma-infiltrating T cells. Using RNA template, CDR3s of TCR alpha and beta were amplified with iRepertoire arm-PCR. TCRdb recomputed calls from the multiplex PCR reads with MiXCR, one row per CDR3 protein. Among approximately 400,000 distinct CDR3 sequences listed, 41% were seen once. Material for sequencing was glioma tissue, nonneoplastic brain tissue, or PBMCs (not recorded which). The receptor set was obtained from a human donor with low-grade glioma or glioblastoma, undergoing nonglioma brain surgery, or in good health (not recorded which).

This clonotype was seen many times. The V gene is TRBV6-1, the J gene TRBJ2-7, with D possibly TRBD1 on 5 matching bases. Trimming stripped 7 bases from V and 2 bases from J, with 12 bases between. The CDR3 covers 13 residues. The germline V gene has CDR1 MNHNS and CDR2 SASEGT. The CDR3 loop is CASNRQTAYEQYF. The CDR3 nucleotides read TGTGCCAGCAACCGACAGACGGCCTACGAGCAGTACTTC.

This clonotype was picked up many times. This chain joins TRBV28 and TRBJ1-5, with 10 bases identical to TRBD1. In germline, CDR1 is MDHEN, CDR2 SYDVKM. The CDR3 runs to 16 residues. The V gene end was trimmed by 5 bases and the J gene end by 4 bases; junction bases not matched to a gene: 8. Written as DNA, the CDR3 is TGTGCCAGCAGTAGAATCCGGGACAGGGGAAATCAGCCCCAGCATTTT. This encodes CASSRIRDRGNQPQHF.

With regard to this clonotype: Being one base from a much bigger clone, this may be a read error. V is TRBV25-1 and J is TRBJ2-3; 9 bases map to TRBD2. V shed 4 bases, J shed 2 bases, and the junction held 7 bases outside the gene matches. From germline, CDR1 is MGHDK and CDR2 SYGVNS. The length of the CDR3 is 16 residues. CDR3 in DNA: TGTGCCAGCAGTGGAGGGGTAGCGGGAGTCACAGATACGCAGTATTTT. It is translated as CASSGGVAGVTDTQYF.

V is TRBV7-9 and J is TRBJ1-1, with D hard to call. V lost 1 base and J 7 bases, leaving 7 bases between the germline ends. Germline CDR1 and CDR2: SEHNR and FQNEAQ (reference sequence). CDR3 length: 12 amino acids. CDR3 protein: CASSLGPIEAFF. In DNA, the CDR3 is TGTGCCAGCAGCTTAGGGCCGATTGAAGCTTTCTTT.

V gene TRBV6-5 combines with J gene TRBJ2-7; 7 bases are a match to TRBD1. Per germline, CDR1 MNHEY and CDR2 SVGAGI. V lost 7 bases to trimming and J lost 1 base; unmatched junction nucleotides: 7. The CDR3 length is 14 residues. This chain's CDR3 is CASIRGHGSYEQYF. The CDR3 coding sequence is TGTGCCAGCATTAGGGGGCATGGGTCCTACGAGCAGTACTTC.

This clonotype was found a few times. This chain links TRBV4-2 with TRBJ1-1; a weak D match, TRBD1 (5 bases). V was cut by 0 bases and J by 7 bases, with 12 bases left in between. There are 14 residues in the CDR3. CDR1 is LGHNA and CDR2 is YNFKEQ in the germline V gene. CDR3 coding DNA: TGTGCCAGCAGCCAAGATGGGGCCTGGGGTGAAGCTTTCTTT. Protein product: CASSQDGAWGEAFF.

This clonotype turned up a few times. This chain links TRBV18 with TRBJ1-4; 9 bases are a match to TRBD1. This CDR3 is built from 15 residues. Germline V gene data show CDR1 as KGHSH and CDR2 as LQKENI. The junction had 3 bases not matched to a gene; V was cut back by 0 bases and J by 7 bases. CDR3 DNA sequence: TGTGCCAGCTCACCACCGGGACAGGGTGGTGAAAAACTGTTTTTT. Translated: CASSPPGQGGEKLFF.

Concerning this clonotype itself: A read error may explain this, as a much larger clone is one base away. The chain carries TRBV27 and TRBJ1-2, with TRBD1 identical over 9 bases. CDR1 and CDR2 from the germline V gene are MNHEY and SMNVEV (reference sequence). The CDR3 sequence is 15 residues long. The CDR3 sequence is CASSPDRGGGYGYPF. CDR3 coding DNA: TGTGCCAGCAGCCCCGACAGGGGGGGAGGCTATGGCTACCCCTTC.

As to this clonotype: Just one base apart from a much larger clone, this may be a read error. V and J are TRBV7-2 and TRBJ2-7; D is undetermined. Germline V gives CDR1 SGHTA, CDR2 FQGNSA. Trimming took 8 bases from V and 6 from J, leaving 17 bases between them. CDR3 length equals 13 residues. CDR3 DNA: TGTGCCAGCGGCTCACCCCCCTCCCCCGAGCAGTACTTC. Translated: CASGSPPSPEQYF.

Details on this clonotype: A read error may explain this, as a much larger clone is one base away. The V call is TRBV15, the J call TRBJ2-1; 8 nucleotides agree with TRBD1. The CDR3 runs 16 residues. V shed 2 bases, J shed 4 bases, and the junction held 7 bases outside the gene matches. Germline loops: CDR1 LNHNV, CDR2 YYDKDF (reference sequence). CDR3 sequence reads: CATSRPPGQEYNEQFF. CDR3 in DNA: TGTGCCACCAGCAGACCTCCGGGACAGGAGTACAATGAGCAGTTCTTC.

This clonotype was counted a few times. The genes are TRBV12-3 or TRBV12-4 and TRBJ2-5; D is unclear. V shed 6 bases and J shed 5 bases, with 19 bases lying between them. The CDR3 contains 15 residues. The CDR3 protein is CASSRYMSQSETQYF. CDR3 nucleotide sequence: TGTGCCAGCAGCCGGTATATGAGTCAATCGGAGACCCAGTACTTC.

At least ten counts were recorded for this clonotype. The chain links TRBV20-1 to TRBJ2-3; 8 positions match TRBD2. V dropped 6 bases and J dropped 5; count of bases not matched to a gene: 7. Germline lookup yields CDR1 DFQATT and CDR2 SNEGSKA (reference sequence). The CDR3 has 13 amino acids. CDR3: CSATGTSQDTQYF. CDR3 in DNA: TGCAGTGCAACCGGGACTAGTCAAGATACGCAGTATTTT.

Points on this clonotype: One base away lies a much larger clone, so this may be a sequencing read error. This sequence joins TRBV27 and TRBJ2-6; D ambiguous. The germline V gene has CDR1 MNHEY and CDR2 SMNVEV (reference sequence). CDR3 length: 15 residues. In DNA form, the CDR3 reads TGTGCCAGCATTTTACATCCCCCTGGGGCCAACGTCCTGACTTTC. Its translation is CASILHPPGANVLTF.

This clonotype came up once. A much more abundant neighbour one base away suggests this may be a read error. The J gene is TRBJ1-5, the V gene TRBV15, with a weak D call TRBD1 (5 bases). CDR1 is LNHNV and CDR2 is YYDKDF in the germline V gene (reference sequence). This CDR3 has 14 amino acids. The CDR3 nucleotides are TGTGCCACCAGCAGAGACCGAGGCAGGGCCTTTACGTATTTT. Amino acid sequence: CATSRDRGRAFTYF.

This clonotype was counted between two and nine times. The chain employs TRBV6-5 and TRBJ2-7, with TRBD1 matching 8 bases. The junction had 8 bases not matched to a gene; V was cut back by 2 bases and J by 11 bases. The CDR3 runs to 13 residues. Per germline, CDR1 MNHEY and CDR2 SVGAGI. The CDR3 is CASSYADRVEKYF. The CDR3 DNA is TGTGCCAGCAGTTACGCGGACAGGGTGGAAAAGTACTTC.

The rearrangement joins TRBV12-3 or TRBV12-4 to TRBJ2-5; 8 nucleotides agree with TRBD2. The CDR3 has 14 residues. Trimming took 6 bases from V and 4 from J; bases not matched to a gene: 7. Here the CDR3 reads CASSRGGEGETQYF. The CDR3 bases are TGTGCCAGCAGCCGGGGGGGGGAGGGAGAGACCCAGTACTTC.

The V gene is TRBV7-8, the J gene TRBJ2-1, with 16 bases fitting TRBD2. The CDR3 is 16 amino acids. Trimming cost V 4 bases and J 7 bases; bases outside gene matches: 4. Germline lookup yields CDR1 SGHVS and CDR2 FQNEAQ. DNA for the CDR3: TGTGCCAGCAGCTCCGGGACTAGCGGGAGGGCTAATGAGCAGTTCTTC. Translated: CASSSGTSGRANEQFF. The variable domain in full, completed from reference TRBV7-8 and TRBJ2-1, reads GAGVSQSPRYKVAKRGQDVALRCDPISGHVSLFWYQQALGQGPEFLTYFQNEAQLDKSGLPSDRFFAERPEGSVSTLKIQRTQQEDSAVYLCASSSGTSGRANEQFFGPGTRLTVL.

There are many counts of this clonotype. The rearrangement joins TRBV27 to TRBJ2-3; D may be TRBD2 (6 bases). This CDR3 comprises 13 residues. Germline V lookup: CDR1 MNHEY, CDR2 SMNVEV (reference sequence). V gave up 4 bases and J gave up 4 bases, with 9 bases separating them. The DNA for the CDR3 is TGTGCCAGCAGTTGGGGGGATCCAGATACGCAGTATTTT. Protein sequence: CASSWGDPDTQYF.

The chain recombines TRBV7-9 with TRBJ1-2; D gene uncertain. The CDR3 runs 14 residues. From germline, CDR1 is SEHNR and CDR2 FQNEAQ (reference sequence). V lost 6 bases and J 0 bases, leaving 11 bases between the germline ends. The CDR3 protein is CASSYTAANYGYTF. DNA for the CDR3: TGTGCCAGCAGTTACACCGCAGCTAACTATGGCTACACCTTC.

The genes are TRBV15 and TRBJ2-2; D may be TRBD2 (6 bases). This CDR3 has 17 residues. V was trimmed by 1 base and J by 6 bases, leaving 18 bases between them. Germline V gene sequence: CDR1 LNHNV, CDR2 YYDKDF (reference sequence). The CDR3 here is CATSRARDFLVPGELFF. The CDR3 bases are TGTGCCACCAGCAGAGCCCGGGACTTCCTTGTTCCCGGGGAGCTGTTTTTT.

This clonotype has just a few counts. This chain uses TRBV20-1 with TRBJ1-5; a weak D match, TRBD1 (5 bases). The CDR3 has 12 amino acids. Trimming removed 6 bases from V and 5 bases from J, with 11 bases in between. Germline CDR1 reads DFQATT; CDR2 reads SNEGSKA (reference sequence). The CDR3 nucleotides read TGCAGTGCGAATACGGGGGATCAGCCCCAGCATTTT. This sequence encodes CSANTGDQPQHF.

As for this clonotype: Just one base apart from a much larger clone, this may be a read error. The J gene is TRBJ2-7, the V gene TRBV27, with D possibly being TRBD1 or TRBD2 (5 bases each). Germline lookup yields CDR1 MNHEY and CDR2 SMNVEV (reference sequence). V was cut by 11 bases and J by 1 base, with 21 bases left in between. This CDR3 region has 15 residues. The CDR3 DNA sequence: TGTGCCTGCACCCCCTGGGGGTCAGGGTCCTACGAGCAGTACTTC. Encoded protein: CACTPWGSGSYEQYF.

The rearrangement uses TRBV20-1 and TRBJ2-1, with 12 bases that match TRBD2. The V gene end was trimmed by 3 bases and the J gene end by 9 bases; junction bases not matched to a gene: 3. The CDR3 runs to 13 residues. Germline V gene lookup returns CDR1 DFQATT and CDR2 SNEGSKA (reference sequence). The CDR3 DNA reads as TGCAGTGCTAGGGGACTAGCGGGTTTTGAGCAGTTCTTC. Its protein is CSARGLAGFEQFF.

This clonotype has a count of ten or more. CDR3 in amino acids: CASSPTGTGRSYEQYF. Here the CDR3 DNA reads TGTGCCAGCAGCCCTACCGGGACAGGGAGATCCTACGAGCAGTACTTC. This chain joins TRBV28 and TRBJ2-7; 9 bases are shared with TRBD1. CDR3 length equals 16 residues. V lost 6 bases and J lost 1; bases outside the gene matches: 10. Germline loops: CDR1 MDHEN, CDR2 SYDVKM.

This clonotype was detected only once. This may come from a read error, since a much larger clone is one base off. No conserved phenylalanine or tryptophan is present at the end of the CDR3, so a read error is the likely explanation. The genes are TRBV28 and TRBJ1-1; tentatively, D is TRBD1 (6 bases). The CDR3 runs 13 residues. Germline CDR1 and CDR2: MDHEN and SYDVKM. The V end was cut by 6 bases, the J end by 3 bases, with 11 bases between. The CDR3 bases are TGTGCCAGCAGCACGGACAGCTACACTGAAGCTTTCTCT. The encoded protein is CASSTDSYTEAFS.

This clonotype was seen only a few times. The chain couples TRBV27 to TRBJ2-7; weak D call: TRBD1 (6 bases). CDR1 and CDR2 (germline): MNHEY, SMNVEV (reference sequence). The V end was cut by 5 bases, the J end by 4 bases, with 24 bases between. The CDR3 totals 17 residues. The CDR3 region has the DNA TGTGCCAGCAGTCGTCGCCCCCAGACAGGCCTCCTTTACGAGCAGTACTTC. Amino acids: CASSRRPQTGLLYEQYF.

This clonotype was counted at least ten times. This chain joins TRBV6-1 and TRBJ2-3, with a possible D match to TRBD2 (6 bases). Germline values: CDR1 MNHNS, CDR2 SASEGT. Trimming pared 8 bases from V and 0 bases from J, leaving 18 bases between. There are 16 residues in the CDR3. CDR3 coding DNA: TGTGCCAGCTCCCCCTTGGGAGGTTTTAGCACAGATACGCAGTATTTT. Encoded protein: CASSPLGGFSTDTQYF.

A word on this clonotype: This may stem from a read error, because a much larger clone lies one nucleotide away. The chain links TRBV27 to TRBJ2-7; 10 nucleotides agree with TRBD2. V lost 2 bases to trimming and J lost 1 base; unmatched junction nucleotides: 5. CDR3 length equals 16 residues. Germline V gives CDR1 MNHEY, CDR2 SMNVEV (reference sequence). The DNA of the CDR3 is TGTGCCAGCAGTTTACTAGCGGGAGAGCCTTCCTACGAGCAGTACTTC. It translates to CASSLLAGEPSYEQYF.

The chain is built from TRBV6-2 or TRBV6-3 and TRBJ2-7; TRBD2 matches 12 bases. The CDR3 consists of 13 residues. V was pared by 7 bases and J by 6 bases, with 4 bases of the junction left unmatched. Germline loops: CDR1 MNHEY, CDR2 SVGEGT. The DNA of the CDR3 is TGTGCCAGCAACAGACTAGCGGGAGTCGAGCAGTACTTC. Protein product: CASNRLAGVEQYF.

J is TRBJ2-1 and V is TRBV27; 9 bases fit TRBD2. Germline-derived CDR1 and CDR2 are MNHEY and SMNVEV (reference sequence). This CDR3 is 17 amino acids long. V was clipped by 3 bases and J by 7 bases; unmatched bases: 13. CDR3 sequence reads: CASSLGLGSGSMNEQFF. The CDR3, as DNA: TGTGCCAGCAGTTTGGGGCTGGGTAGCGGGAGTATGAATGAGCAGTTCTTC.

The chain joins TRBV7-9 to TRBJ2-7, with D hard to call. The CDR3 covers 12 residues. The germline CDR1 and CDR2 sequences are SEHNR and FQNEAQ (reference sequence). Trimming pared 6 bases from V and 2 bases from J, leaving 8 bases between. As DNA, the CDR3 is TGTGCCAGCAGTAACCCAACCTACGAGCAGTACTTC. Its translation: CASSNPTYEQYF.